This record concerns one T cell receptor beta chain sequence. V lost 3 bases, J lost 1 base, and 6 bases stayed unmatched. Germline CDR1 is SGHAT and CDR2 is FQDESV (reference sequence). CDR3 size: 16 residues. The source of the sample is a study of T cells in Graves' hyperthyroidism and ophthalmopathy. Across the whole study: At initial diagnosis, before any treatment had begun, peripheral blood was obtained.

TCR beta CDR3 regions were amplified from RNA transcripts. In the first-round RT-PCR of the TCR CDR3, the HTBI primer set was used. TCRdb analysed the multiplex PCR reads with MiXCR anew, one entry per CDR3 protein. The sample has about 600,000 distinct CDR3 sequences; more than 14% are singletons. This sequence originates from a woman in her forties or fifties with Graves' ophthalmopathy. The sequencing sample was made of blood. The rearrangement uses TRBV11-1 and TRBJ1-3; 7 bases map to TRBD1. CDR3 region: CASSLRAGGSGNTIYF. The CDR3 DNA reads TGTGCCAGCAGCTTGAGGGCAGGGGGTTCTGGAAACACCATATATTTT.